This T cell receptor (beta chain) stems from a study of shared clonotypes between healthy human individuals. Germline CDR1 and CDR2: SEHNR and FQNEAQ (reference sequence). The CDR3 is 16 amino acids. V was pared by 4 bases and J by 1 base, with 13 bases between. Overall study findings and caveats: What rarefaction showed was incomplete sorted-subset sequencing despite large depth. Clonotypes which were not shared had lower generation probabilities than clonotypes that all four donors shared.

This clone was counted a single time. Antigen unknown. Libraries were prepared by immunoSEQ multiplex PCR; TCRdb keeps only in-frame clonotypes and omits some of them. The sample includes about a million clones, roughly 77% of them seen just once. The V call is TRBV7-9, the J call TRBJ2-2; tentatively, D is TRBD2 (6 bases). The sequencing input was memory CD4+ T cells from PBMCs. Specified subset: CD45RA-negative fraction. The origin of this receptor is a man aged 18 to 29 in good health. Some clones in this sample may be carry-over from other donors' samples. CDR3 loop: CASSSLWRENTGELFF. DNA of the CDR3: TGTGCCAGCAGCTCTCTATGGCGGGAGAACACCGGGGAGCTGTTTTTT.